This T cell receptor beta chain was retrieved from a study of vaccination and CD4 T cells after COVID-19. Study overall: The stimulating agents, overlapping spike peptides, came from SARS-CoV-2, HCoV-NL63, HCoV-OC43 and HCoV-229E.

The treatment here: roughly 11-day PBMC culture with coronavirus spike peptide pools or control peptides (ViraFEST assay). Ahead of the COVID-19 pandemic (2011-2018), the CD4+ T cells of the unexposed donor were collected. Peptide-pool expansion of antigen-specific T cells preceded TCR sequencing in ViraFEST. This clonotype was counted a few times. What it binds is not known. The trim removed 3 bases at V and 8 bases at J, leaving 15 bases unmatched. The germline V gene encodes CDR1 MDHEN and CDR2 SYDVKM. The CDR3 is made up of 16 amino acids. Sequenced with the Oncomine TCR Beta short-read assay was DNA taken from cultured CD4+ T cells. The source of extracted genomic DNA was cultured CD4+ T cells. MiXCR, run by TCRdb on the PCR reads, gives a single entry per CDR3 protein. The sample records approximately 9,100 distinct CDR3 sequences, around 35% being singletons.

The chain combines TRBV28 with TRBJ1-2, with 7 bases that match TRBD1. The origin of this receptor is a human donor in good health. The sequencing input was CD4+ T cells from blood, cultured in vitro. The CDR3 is CASSFLGKNRGLGYTF. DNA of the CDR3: TGTGCCAGCAGTTTTCTCGGGAAGAACAGGGGTTTGGGCTACACCTTC.